This T cell receptor beta chain was profiled in a study of molecular identifiers for immune sequencing clone quantification. Whole-study findings and limits: Because of identical TCR molecules sharing a barcode, sizes of highly expanded clones could be underestimated.

The CDR3 consists of 13 residues. The V and J ends lost 2 bases and 5 bases respectively, with 9 bases between them. Germline lookup yields CDR1 MDHEN and CDR2 SYDVKM. Remarks on this clonotype: No antigen is known for it. The conserved phenylalanine or tryptophan is not found at the CDR3 terminus, so this likely reflects a read error.

In TCRdb, the PCR reads were re-called with MiXCR into one record per CDR3 protein. The data show about 640,000 distinct CDR3 sequences, 15% to 20% seen once. Construction of naive CD8 libraries employed about 17,000 to 1,100,000 sorted cells together with 10%, 30% or 50% RNA. Sequenced material: naive CD8+ T cells from blood, with Jurkat cell RNA spiked in. Subset specified: FACS-sorted CD8+CD4-CCR7+CD45RA+ naive T cells. The source of this sequence is a human donor in good health. Some libraries in this study had Jurkat cell RNA spiked in. V and J are TRBV28 and TRBJ2-5; unclear D gene. The CDR3 bases are TGTGCCAGCAGTTTAAATGATAAGGAGACCCAGTACCTC. It is translated as CASSLNDKETQYL.